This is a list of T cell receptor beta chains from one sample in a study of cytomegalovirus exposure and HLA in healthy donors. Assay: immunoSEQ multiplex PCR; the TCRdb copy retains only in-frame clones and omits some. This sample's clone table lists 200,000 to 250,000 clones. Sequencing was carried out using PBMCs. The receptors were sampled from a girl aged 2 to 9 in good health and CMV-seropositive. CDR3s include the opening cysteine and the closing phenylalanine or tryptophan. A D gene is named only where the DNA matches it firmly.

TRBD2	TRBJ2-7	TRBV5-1	CASSDPGGRGDEQYF	TGCGCCAGCAGCGACCCGGGGGGGAGGGGCGACGAGCAGTACTTC
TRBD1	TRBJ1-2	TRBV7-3	CASSFQTGGVDYGYTF	TGTGCCAGCAGCTTTCAAACAGGGGGCGTCGACTATGGCTACACCTTC
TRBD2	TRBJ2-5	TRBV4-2	CASSQDSGAGQETQYF	TGTGCCAGCAGCCAAGATTCCGGAGCGGGGCAAGAGACCCAGTACTTC
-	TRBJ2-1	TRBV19	CARIGVLGGNEQFF	TGTGCCAGAATCGGTGTTCTTGGGGGGAATGAGCAGTTCTTC
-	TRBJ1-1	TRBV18	CASSPKTQNTEAFF	TGTGCCAGCTCACCTAAGACACAGAACACTGAAGCTTTCTTT
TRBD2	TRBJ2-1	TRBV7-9	CASSLSLLGRESPEQFF	TGTGCCAGCAGCTTATCTCTTTTGGGGCGGGAGTCTCCAGAGCAGTTCTTC
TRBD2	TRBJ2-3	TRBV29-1	CSVVWRERTDTQYF	TGCAGCGTTGTATGGCGGGAGAGAACAGATACGCAGTATTTT
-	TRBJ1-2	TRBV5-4	CASSLEGVLRDGYTF	TGTGCCAGCAGCTTGGAGGGGGTTCTCAGGGATGGCTACACCTTC
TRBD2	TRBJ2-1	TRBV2	CASSEAGLAGGPVLF	TGTGCCAGCAGTGAAGCGGGACTAGCGGGAGGGCCTGTCCTCTTC
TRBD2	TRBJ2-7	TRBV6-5	CASSFTSGAYEQYF	TGTGCCAGCAGTTTTACTAGCGGGGCCTACGAGCAGTACTTC
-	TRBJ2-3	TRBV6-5	CASSPATGVAQYF	TGTGCCAGCAGTCCCGCGACGGGTGTCGCGCAGTATTTT
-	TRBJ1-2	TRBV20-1	CSAGEGVGNTF	TGCAGTGCTGGGGAGGGGGTAGGAAACACCTTC
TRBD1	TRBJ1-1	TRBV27	CASSLYRDRGLNTEAFF	TGTGCCAGCAGTTTATACCGGGACAGGGGATTGAACACTGAAGCTTTCTTT
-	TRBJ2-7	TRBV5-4	CASSLAGRDPNEQYF	TGTGCCAGCAGCTTGGCTGGCAGGGATCCGAACGAGCAGTACTTC
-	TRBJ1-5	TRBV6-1	CASGQQGGQPQHF	TGTGCCAGCGGCCAGCAGGGCGGCCAGCCCCAGCATTTT
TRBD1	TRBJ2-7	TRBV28	CASSLDTGGRREQYF	TGTGCCAGCAGTCTAGACACAGGGGGAAGAAGGGAGCAGTACTTC
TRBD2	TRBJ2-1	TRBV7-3	CASSLLLRTSGRLDEQFF	TGTGCCAGCAGCTTACTTTTACGGACTAGCGGGAGGTTGGATGAGCAATTCTTC